This T cell receptor (beta chain) was recovered during a study of early T cells in non-severe SARS-CoV-2 infection. Study-wide background: The study sequenced bulk RNA from unsorted whole blood, with chains unpaired.

The CDR3 contains 15 residues. Looked up from germline, CDR1 is SGHRS and CDR2 is YFSETQ. V was trimmed by 5 bases and J by 2 bases, leaving 13 bases between them. This clonotype came up many times. Its antigen is as yet unknown. Study-wide findings and caveats: Matches to VDJdb favored anti-spike CD8 responses and missed private and CD4 specificities.

Unique molecular identifier tags were affixed to discrete cDNA molecules. TCRdb processed the 5' RACE reads anew with MiXCR; each CDR3 protein has one entry. The sample consists of around 80,000 distinct CDR3 sequences, less than 15% of them appearing once. The receptor was isolated from an adult who was a healthcare worker with PCR-confirmed SARS-CoV-2 infection or an uninfected control (not recorded which). Source material: whole blood. The chain uses TRBV5-1 and TRBJ2-2; possibly TRBD1 or TRBD2 for D (5 bases each). The CDR3 DNA reads TGCGCCAGCAGAACCGGGACGCTTAACACCGGGGAGCTGTTTTTT. It encodes CASRTGTLNTGELFF.